This entry describes one T cell receptor (beta chain). The target antigen is unknown. CDR3 size: 16 residues. The germline gives CDR1 SEHNR, CDR2 FQNEAQ (reference sequence). V shed 7 bases and J 2 bases; nucleotides not matched to a gene: 11. The sample belongs to a study of cytomegalovirus exposure and HLA in healthy donors. Regarding the study as a whole: Later analysis revealed greater clonal expansion in HLA-associated TCR beta chains than in equally common others.

The primer mix had 60 Vbeta and 13 Jbeta primers. The assay was immunoSEQ multiplex PCR, and TCRdb's table has in-frame clones only and misses some. This repertoire shows 150,000 to 200,000 clones, around 62% found once; its top ten account for 2.5% to 3%. The genes are TRBV7-9 and TRBJ2-3; 8 bases align to TRBD1. Input material: PBMCs. The TCR was taken from a man aged 40-55 years in good health and CMV-seronegative. In DNA form, the CDR3 reads TGTGCCAGCACCGGACAGGGATTGAGGGCCACAGATACGCAGTATTTT. Protein sequence: CASTGQGLRATDTQYF.